This T cell receptor (beta chain) was sequenced in a study of HIV-infected patients and healthy controls. Around 0.5 ug RNA was reverse transcribed with alpha and beta constant-region primers. Alpha and beta chain libraries were made separately by chain-specific third strand synthesis with multiplexing indices. From the 5' RACE reads, TCRdb called clonotypes with MiXCR, one entry per CDR3 protein. The table records about 15,000 distinct CDR3 sequences, around 10% of them present only once. Roughly three months, about 14 weeks, into antiretroviral therapy, follow-up blood was collected. No cell fractionation was done, so the repertoire covers all unsorted peripheral blood T cells. The germline V and J ends were trimmed by 1 base and 3 bases, with 7 bases remaining between them. The CDR3 has 14 amino acids. The germline CDR1 and CDR2 sequences are LGHDT and YNNKEL (reference sequence).

The sequence was obtained from an adult with HIV infection. The donor label of this sample is uncertain. V and J are TRBV3-1 and TRBJ1-5, with D possibly being TRBD1 (5 bases). This material consisted of blood, taken during antiretroviral therapy. Here the CDR3 DNA reads TGTGCCAGCAGCCAAGGCGGGGCCAATCAGCCCCAGCATTTT. Encoded protein: CASSQGGANQPQHF.